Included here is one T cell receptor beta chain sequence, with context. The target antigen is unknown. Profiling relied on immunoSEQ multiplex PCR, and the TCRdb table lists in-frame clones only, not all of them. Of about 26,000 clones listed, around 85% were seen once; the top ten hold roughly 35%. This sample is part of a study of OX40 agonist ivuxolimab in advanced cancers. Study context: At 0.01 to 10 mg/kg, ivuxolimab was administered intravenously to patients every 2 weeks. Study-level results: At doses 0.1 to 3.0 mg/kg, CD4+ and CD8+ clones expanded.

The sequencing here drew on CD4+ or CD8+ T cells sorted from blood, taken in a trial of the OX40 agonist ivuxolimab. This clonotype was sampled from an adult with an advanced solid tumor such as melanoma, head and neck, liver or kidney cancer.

The DNA of the CDR3 is TGTGCCAGCAGCTTGTTGGGTTCAGGCGAGCAGTACTTC. It codes for CASSLLGSGEQYF. The chain has TRBV7-9 and TRBJ2-7; no definite D call. V lost 3 bases and J 6 bases, leaving 12 bases between the germline ends. This CDR3 is built from 13 residues. Germline values: CDR1 SEHNR, CDR2 FQNEAQ (reference sequence).